This T cell receptor beta chain derives from a study of cytomegalovirus exposure and HLA in healthy donors. The PCR made use of 60 Vbeta and 13 Jbeta primers. Clones were read by immunoSEQ multiplex PCR, and TCRdb kept only the in-frame ones, dropping some. The table shows about 110,000 clones, with approximately 84% occurring only once. CDR1 and CDR2 (germline): MDHEN, SYDVKM. The CDR3 has 15 residues. Trimming cost V 6 bases and J 2 bases; bases outside gene matches: 10. Study-level points and caveats: Specificity for CMV antigens was confirmed in vitro for a few of the CMV-associated chains. Trimming of TCR beta V- and J-genes showed a link, identified in a later analysis, to a missense DCLRE1C variant. Most TCR beta V segments were productive about 87% or about 30% of the time in an earlier analysis.

This clone was seen a handful of times. The antigen is undetermined. The sequenced sample was PBMCs. The origin of this receptor is a man between 35 and 55 years old in good health and CMV-seronegative. J is TRBJ2-7 and V is TRBV28; TRBD1 matches 7 bases. CDR3 DNA sequence: TGTGCCAGCAGCCCGGAACACAGGGGACCCTACGAGCAGTACTTC. Encoded protein: CASSPEHRGPYEQYF. Full variable domain (missing parts from reference TRBV28 and TRBJ2-7): DVKVTQSSRYLVKRTGEKVFLECVQDMDHENMFWYRQDPGLGLRLIYFSYDVKMKEKGDIPEGYSVSREKKERFSLILESASTNQTSMYLCASSPEHRGPYEQYFGPGTRLTVT.